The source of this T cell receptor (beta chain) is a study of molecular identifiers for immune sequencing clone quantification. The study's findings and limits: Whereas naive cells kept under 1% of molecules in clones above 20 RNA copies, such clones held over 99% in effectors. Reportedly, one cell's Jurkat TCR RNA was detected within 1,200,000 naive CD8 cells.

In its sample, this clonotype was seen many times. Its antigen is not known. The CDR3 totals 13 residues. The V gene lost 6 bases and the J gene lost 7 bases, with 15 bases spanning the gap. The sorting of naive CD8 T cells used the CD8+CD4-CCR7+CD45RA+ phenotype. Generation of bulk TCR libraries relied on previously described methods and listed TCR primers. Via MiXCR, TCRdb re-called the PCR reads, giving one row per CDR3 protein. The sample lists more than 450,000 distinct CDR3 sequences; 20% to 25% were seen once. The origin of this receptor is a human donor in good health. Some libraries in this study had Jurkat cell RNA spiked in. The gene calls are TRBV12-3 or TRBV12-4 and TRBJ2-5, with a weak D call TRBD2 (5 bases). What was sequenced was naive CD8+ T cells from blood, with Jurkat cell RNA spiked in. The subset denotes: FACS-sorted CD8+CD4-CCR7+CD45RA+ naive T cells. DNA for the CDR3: TGTGCCAGCAGACCCGAGGAGGCGGGGACCCAGTACTTC. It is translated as CASRPEEAGTQYF.